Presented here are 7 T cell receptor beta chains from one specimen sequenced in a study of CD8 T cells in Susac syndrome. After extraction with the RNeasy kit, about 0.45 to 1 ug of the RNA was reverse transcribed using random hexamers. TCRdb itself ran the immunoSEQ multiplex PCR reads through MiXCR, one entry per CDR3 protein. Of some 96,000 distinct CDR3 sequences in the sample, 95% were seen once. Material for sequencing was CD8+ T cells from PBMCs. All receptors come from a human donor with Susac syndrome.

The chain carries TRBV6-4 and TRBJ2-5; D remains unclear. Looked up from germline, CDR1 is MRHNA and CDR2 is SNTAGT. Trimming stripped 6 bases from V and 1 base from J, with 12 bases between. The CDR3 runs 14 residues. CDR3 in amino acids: CASSRRSGQETQYF. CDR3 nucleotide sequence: TGTGCCAGCAGCCGAAGGTCGGGCCAAGAGACCCAGTACTTC.

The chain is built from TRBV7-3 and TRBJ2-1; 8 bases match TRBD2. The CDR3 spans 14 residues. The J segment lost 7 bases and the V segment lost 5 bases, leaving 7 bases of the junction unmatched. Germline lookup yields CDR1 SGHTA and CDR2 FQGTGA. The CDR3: CASSRTSGSNEQFF. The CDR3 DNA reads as TGTGCCAGCAGCCGTACTAGCGGAAGTAATGAGCAGTTCTTC.

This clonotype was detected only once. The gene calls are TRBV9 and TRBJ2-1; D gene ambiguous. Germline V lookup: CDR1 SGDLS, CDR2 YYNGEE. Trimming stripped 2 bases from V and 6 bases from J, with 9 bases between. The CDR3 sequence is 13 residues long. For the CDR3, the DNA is TGTGCCAGCAGCGTTACCCCTCCCAATGAGCAGTTCTTC. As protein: CASSVTPPNEQFF. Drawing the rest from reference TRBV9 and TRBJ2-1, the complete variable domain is DSGVTQTPKHLITATGQRVTLRCSPRSGDLSVYWYQQSLDQGLQFLIQYYNGEERAKGNILERFSAQQFPDLHSELNLSSLELGDSALYFCASSVTPPNEQFFGPGTRLTVL.

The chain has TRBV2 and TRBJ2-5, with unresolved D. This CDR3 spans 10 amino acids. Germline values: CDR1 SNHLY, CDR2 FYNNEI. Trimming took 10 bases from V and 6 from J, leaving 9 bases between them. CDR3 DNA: TGTGCCACCCGTCTTAAGACCCAGTACTTC. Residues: CATRLKTQYF.

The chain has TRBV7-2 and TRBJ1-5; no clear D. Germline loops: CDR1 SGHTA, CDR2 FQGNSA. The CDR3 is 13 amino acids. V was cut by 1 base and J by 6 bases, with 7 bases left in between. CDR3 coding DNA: TGTGCCAGCAGCTTAGGAGAAGGTCAGCCCCAGCATTTT. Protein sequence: CASSLGEGQPQHF.

This CDR3 reads CASSLASPGYGYTF. The CDR3 DNA sequence: TGTGCCAGCAGCTTAGCCAGCCCTGGGTATGGCTACACCTTC. The gene calls are TRBV7-9 and TRBJ1-2; D gene uncertain. This CDR3 spans 14 amino acids. V was cut by 0 bases and J by 5 bases, with 10 bases left in between. The germline CDR1 and CDR2 sequences are SEHNR and FQNEAQ (reference sequence).

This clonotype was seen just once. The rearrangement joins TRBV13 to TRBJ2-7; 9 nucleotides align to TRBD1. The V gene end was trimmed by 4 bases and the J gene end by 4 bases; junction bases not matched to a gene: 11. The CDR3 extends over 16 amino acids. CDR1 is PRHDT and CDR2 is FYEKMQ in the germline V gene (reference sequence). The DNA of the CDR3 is TGTGCCAGCAGCTCGAGTGACAGGGGGTCTCGGTACGAGCAGTACTTC. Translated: CASSSSDRGSRYEQYF.